A selection of T cell receptor beta chains follows, all from one sample in a study of blood T cell repertoires in COVID-19. Profiling relied on immunoSEQ multiplex PCR, and the TCRdb table lists in-frame clones only, not all of them. The top ten clones hold approximately 1.1% of a sample with about 190,000 clones, about 85% of them seen once. Input material: peripheral blood. The receptors originated from a man aged 25 to 40 with acute or convalescent COVID-19. CDR3s include the opening cysteine and the closing phenylalanine or tryptophan. The D gene is left open where the match is weak. Clone size is shown for a subset of rows, as once, few, many or a class of expanded clone.

TRBV28	TRBJ2-3	TRBD2	NA	CASNEGLAVTDTQYF	TGTGCCAGCAATGAGGGACTAGCGGTGACAGATACGCAGTATTTT
TRBV6-5	TRBJ1-1	NA	NA	CASSYSRTRNTEAFF	TGTGCCAGCAGTTACTCCCGGACACGGAACACTGAAGCTTTCTTT
TRBV30	TRBJ2-1	TRBD2	NA	CAWKPERRLALNYNEQFF	TGTGCCTGGAAACCAGAGAGAAGACTAGCGCTAAATTACAATGAGCAGTTCTTC
TRBV10-1	TRBJ2-5	NA	NA	CASSDSGLRRETQYF	TGCGCCAGCAGTGACTCGGGCCTTAGGAGGGAGACCCAGTACTTC
TRBV4-1	TRBJ2-7	TRBD2	NA	CASSQDGGLAGGREQYF	TGCGCCAGCAGCCAAGACGGGGGGCTAGCGGGGGGGAGGGAGCAGTACTTC
TRBV9	TRBJ1-4	TRBD1	NA	CASSVTGGSNEKLFF	TGTGCCAGCAGTGTCACAGGGGGATCTAATGAAAAACTGTTTTTT
TRBV28	TRBJ1-1	TRBD1	NA	CASSLLGQGRRTEAFF	TGTGCCAGCAGTTTATTGGGACAGGGTAGGAGAACTGAAGCTTTCTTT
TRBV18	TRBJ2-3	TRBD2	NA	CASSPGTSKDTQYF	TGTGCCAGCTCACCGGGGACTAGCAAAGATACGCAGTATTTT
TRBV9	TRBJ2-3	TRBD2	NA	CASSPSGTSGKTDTQYF	TGTGCCAGCAGCCCTTCGGGGACTAGCGGTAAAACAGATACGCAGTATTTT
TRBV7-9	TRBJ1-6	NA	NA	CASSLVSRDSHF	TGTGCCAGCAGCTTAGTGTCGAGGGACTCCCACTTT
TRBV4-1	TRBJ2-7	TRBD1	few	CASSQGQELYEQYF	TGCGCCAGCAGCCAGGGACAGGAGCTCTACGAGCAGTACTTC
TRBV3-1/TRBV3-2	TRBJ1-2	TRBD1	NA	CASRLMTGDGYTF	TGTGCCAGCAGGCTTATGACAGGGGACGGCTACACCTTC
TRBV4-1	TRBJ1-5	TRBD1	NA	CASSAGQGRNQPQHF	TGCGCCAGCAGCGCGGGACAGGGAAGAAATCAGCCCCAGCATTTT
TRBV5-6	TRBJ1-1	NA	few	CASSSQGRTEAFF	TGTGCCAGCAGCTCTCAGGGTAGAACTGAAGCTTTCTTT
TRBV5-4	TRBJ2-7	TRBD1	NA	CASSLGQGPTYF	TGTGCCAGCAGCCTCGGACAGGGCCCCACATACTTC
TRBV27	TRBJ1-2	NA	NA	CASSFSNIGYGYTF	TGTGCCAGCAGTTTTTCCAATATCGGCTATGGCTACACCTTC
TRBV27	TRBJ1-1	NA	NA	CASSLFLVVGGTEAFF	TGTGCCAGCAGTTTATTTTTGGTTGTGGGGGGGACTGAAGCTTTCTTT
TRBV6-6	TRBJ1-5	NA	NA	CAMTRDFNQPQHF	TGTGCCATGACCCGGGACTTTAATCAGCCCCAGCATTTT
TRBV2	TRBJ1-5	TRBD1	NA	CASSRLGGDQPQHF	TGTGCCAGCAGTAGATTAGGGGGCGATCAGCCCCAGCATTTT
TRBV6-1	TRBJ1-5	TRBD1	NA	CASSDFRTGLSQPQHF	TGTGCCAGCAGTGACTTTAGGACAGGGCTTTCCCAGCCCCAGCATTTT
TRBV5-1	TRBJ2-2	TRBD1	NA	CASSLGQARLTGELFF	TGCGCCAGCAGCCTCGGACAGGCCAGACTGACCGGGGAGCTGTTTTTT
TRBV5-1	TRBJ1-2	TRBD1	once	CASSPPGQGMGTF	TGCGCCAGCAGCCCGCCGGGACAGGGAATGGGGACCTTC
TRBV14	TRBJ2-2	NA	NA	CASSQDAGLMNTGELFF	TGTGCCAGCAGCCAAGATGCAGGTTTGATGAACACCGGGGAGCTGTTTTTT
TRBV5-1	TRBJ1-5	NA	NA	CASSPSQGSQPQHF	TGCGCCAGCAGCCCAAGTCAGGGGTCACAGCCCCAGCATTTT
TRBV28	TRBJ1-1	NA	NA	CASRFGGARGTEAFF	TGTGCCAGCAGGTTTGGGGGGGCCCGAGGCACTGAAGCTTTCTTT
TRBV15	TRBJ1-6	TRBD1	NA	CATSRLRTGGNNSPLHF	TGTGCCACCAGCAGACTAAGAACAGGGGGAAATAATTCACCCCTCCACTTT
TRBV11-2	TRBJ1-1	NA	NA	CASSFQQVVTEAFF	TGTGCCAGCAGCTTTCAACAGGTTGTCACTGAAGCTTTCTTT
TRBV28	TRBJ1-4	NA	NA	CASYPGRNEKLFF	TGTGCCAGTTATCCAGGGCGAAATGAAAAACTGTTTTTT
TRBV7-2	TRBJ1-4	NA	NA	CASSRMSTSANEKLFF	TGTGCCAGCAGCCGGATGAGCACGAGCGCTAATGAAAAACTGTTTTTT
TRBV7-9	TRBJ2-3	NA	once	CASSLVSPADTQYF	TGTGCCAGCAGCTTAGTGTCTCCCGCAGATACGCAGTATTTT
TRBV5-1	TRBJ1-1	NA	NA	CASSLGSLGTEAFF	TGCGCCAGCAGCTTGGGTAGTCTCGGCACTGAAGCTTTCTTT
TRBV5-1	TRBJ1-4	NA	NA	CASSLGLGALINEKLFF	TGCGCCAGCAGCTTGGGGCTTGGGGCGCTGATTAATGAAAAACTGTTTTTT